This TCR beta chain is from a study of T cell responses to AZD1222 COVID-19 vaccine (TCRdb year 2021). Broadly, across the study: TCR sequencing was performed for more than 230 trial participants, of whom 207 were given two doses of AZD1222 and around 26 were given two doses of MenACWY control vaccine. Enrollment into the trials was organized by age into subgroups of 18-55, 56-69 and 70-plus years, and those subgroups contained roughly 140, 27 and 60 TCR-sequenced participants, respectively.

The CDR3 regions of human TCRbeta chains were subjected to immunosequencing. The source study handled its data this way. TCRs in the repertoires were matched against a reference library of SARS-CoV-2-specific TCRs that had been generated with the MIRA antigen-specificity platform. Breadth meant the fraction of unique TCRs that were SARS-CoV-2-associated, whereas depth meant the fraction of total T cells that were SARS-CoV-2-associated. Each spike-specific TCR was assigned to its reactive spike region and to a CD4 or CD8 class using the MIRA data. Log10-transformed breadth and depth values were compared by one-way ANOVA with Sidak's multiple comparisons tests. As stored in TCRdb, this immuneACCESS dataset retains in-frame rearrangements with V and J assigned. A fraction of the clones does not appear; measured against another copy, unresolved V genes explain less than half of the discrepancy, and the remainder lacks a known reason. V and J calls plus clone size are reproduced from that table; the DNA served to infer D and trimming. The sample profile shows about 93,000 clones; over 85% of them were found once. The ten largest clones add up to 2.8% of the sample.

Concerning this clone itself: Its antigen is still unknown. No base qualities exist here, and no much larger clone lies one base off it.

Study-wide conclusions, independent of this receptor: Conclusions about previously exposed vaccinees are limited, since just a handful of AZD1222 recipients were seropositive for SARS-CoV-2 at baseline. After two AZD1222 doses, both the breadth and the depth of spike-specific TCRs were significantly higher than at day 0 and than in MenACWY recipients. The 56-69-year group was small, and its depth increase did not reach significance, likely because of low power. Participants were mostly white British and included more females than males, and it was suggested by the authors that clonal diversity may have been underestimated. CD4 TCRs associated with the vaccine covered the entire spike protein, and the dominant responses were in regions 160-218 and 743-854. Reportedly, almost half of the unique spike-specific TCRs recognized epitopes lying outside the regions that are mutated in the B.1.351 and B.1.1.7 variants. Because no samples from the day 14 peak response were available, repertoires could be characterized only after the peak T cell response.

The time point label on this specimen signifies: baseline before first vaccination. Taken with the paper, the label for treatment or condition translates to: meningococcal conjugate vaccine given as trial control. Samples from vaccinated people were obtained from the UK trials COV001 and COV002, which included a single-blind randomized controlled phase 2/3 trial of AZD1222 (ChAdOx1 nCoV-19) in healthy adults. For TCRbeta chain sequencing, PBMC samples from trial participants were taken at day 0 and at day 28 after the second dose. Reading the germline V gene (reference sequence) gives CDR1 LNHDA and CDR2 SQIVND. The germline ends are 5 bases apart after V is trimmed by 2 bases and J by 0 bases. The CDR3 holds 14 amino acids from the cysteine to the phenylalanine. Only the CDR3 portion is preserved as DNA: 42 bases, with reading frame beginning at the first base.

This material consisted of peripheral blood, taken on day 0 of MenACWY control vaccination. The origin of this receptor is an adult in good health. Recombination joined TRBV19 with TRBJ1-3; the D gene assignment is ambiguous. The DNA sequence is TGTGCCAGTAGTATAATCAACTCTGGAAACACCATATATTTT. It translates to CASSIINSGNTIYF.